These 30 T cell receptor beta chains share one sample of origin, sequenced in a study of CD8 T cells in ankylosing spondylitis. Via MiXCR, TCRdb re-called the 5' RACE reads, giving one row per CDR3 protein. The sample lists roughly 230,000 distinct CDR3 sequences, over 15% occurring once. Sequencing input: blood, either unsorted or a sorted T cell fraction (not recorded which). These receptors were collected from a male donor with ankylosing spondylitis or in good health (not recorded which).

This clonotype was observed at least ten times. The V and J genes are TRBV7-2 and TRBJ2-1; weak D call: TRBD1 (5 bases). Germline V gene lookup returns CDR1 SGHTA and CDR2 FQGNSA. V gave up 2 bases and J gave up 4 bases, with 9 bases separating them. This CDR3 spans 14 amino acids. CDR3 residues: CASSLIQEYNEQFF. The CDR3 region has the DNA TGTGCCAGCAGCTTAATACAGGAATACAATGAGCAGTTCTTC.

This clonotype was seen many times. This chain connects TRBV6-1 to TRBJ1-1, with D tentatively TRBD1 (6 bases). This CDR3 contains 16 residues. Between the trimmed V and J ends, which lost 5 bases and 0 bases, there was a span of 16 bases. Per the germline V gene, CDR1 is MNHNS and CDR2 is SASEGT. The CDR3 DNA is TGTGCCAGCAGTATCATCCCCGGACAGATGAACACTGAAGCTTTCTTT. Translating it yields CASSIIPGQMNTEAFF.

This clonotype has just a few counts. The CDR3 coding sequence is TGTGCCAGCAGCCAAGAGGGGAGGCTCCTTAGAGGGGAGACCCAGTACTTC. Translated: CASSQEGRLLRGETQYF. V is TRBV3-1 and J is TRBJ2-5; possible D gene TRBD2, 6 bases. Germline V lookup: CDR1 LGHDT, CDR2 YNNKEL (reference sequence). This CDR3 region has 17 residues. V was trimmed by 0 bases and J by 5 bases, leaving 19 bases between them.

This clonotype has more than one count but fewer than ten. The V and J genes are TRBV29-1 and TRBJ2-5, with D possibly matching TRBD2 (7 bases). Germline CDR1 and CDR2: SQVTM and ANQGSEA. The CDR3 runs 11 residues. Between the trimmed V and J ends, which lost 5 bases and 9 bases, there was a span of 13 bases. The CDR3: CSVSGGAAQYF. The CDR3 bases are TGCAGCGTTTCGGGGGGCGCGGCCCAGTACTTC. Full variable domain (remainder filled in from reference TRBV29-1 and TRBJ2-5): SAVISQKPSRDICQRGTSLTIQCQVDSQVTMMFWYRQQPGQSLTLIATANQGSEATYESGFVIDKFPISRPNLTFSTLTVSNMSPEDSSIYLCSVSGGAAQYFGPGTRLLVL.

In its sample, this clonotype was seen many times. V usage is TRBV12-3 or TRBV12-4 and J usage is TRBJ2-1; 7 nucleotides line up with TRBD2. The CDR3 sequence is 15 residues long. V was clipped by 3 bases and J by 7 bases; unmatched bases: 9. This CDR3 is CASSLVGGFRNEQFF. DNA for the CDR3: TGTGCCAGCAGTTTGGTGGGAGGGTTCAGAAATGAGCAGTTCTTC.

V usage is TRBV7-6 and J usage is TRBJ2-7, with a tentative D call TRBD2 (5 bases). Per the germline V gene, CDR1 is SGHVS and CDR2 is FNYEAQ. Trimming shortened V by 5 bases and J by 7 bases, and 18 bases separated the two germline ends. CDR3 length equals 14 residues. CDR3 region: CASSRRGFPTEQYF. CDR3 DNA: TGTGCCAGCAGCAGACGCGGGTTTCCTACTGAGCAGTACTTC.

V and J are TRBV14 and TRBJ2-1, with D unclear. Trimming took 1 base from V and 8 from J, leaving 15 bases between them. The CDR3 is 15 residues long. The germline CDR1 and CDR2 sequences are SGHDN and FVKESK. In DNA form, the CDR3 reads TGTGCCAGCAGCCAAGGTCCGCTCGGGTCCGATGAGCAGTTCTTC. This encodes CASSQGPLGSDEQFF.

This clonotype was recorded a few times. V and J are TRBV25-1 and TRBJ2-5; a weak D match, TRBD2 (6 bases). The V gene's germline CDR1 is MGHDK and CDR2 SYGVNS. V was trimmed by 3 bases and J by 3 bases, leaving 14 bases between them. This CDR3 is built from 15 residues. The CDR3, as DNA: TGTGCCAGCAGTGATATCCGGGAGTGGGAAGAGACCCAGTACTTC. Its translation: CASSDIREWEETQYF. Combining the CDR3 with reference TRBV25-1 and TRBJ2-5 gives the whole variable domain EADIYQTPRYLVIGTGKKITLECSQTMGHDKMYWYQQDPGMELHLIHYSYGVNSTEKGDLSSESTVSRIRTEHFPLTLESARPSHTSQYLCASSDIREWEETQYFGPGTRLLVL.

V gene TRBV4-2 combines with J gene TRBJ2-5; the match to TRBD2 covers 10 bases. From germline, CDR1 is LGHNA and CDR2 YNFKEQ. The CDR3 length is 16 residues. V gave up 4 bases and J gave up 4 bases; unmatched junction bases: 9. CDR3 bases: TGTGCCAGCAGCCCGCGACTAGCGGGCCAGGGAGAGACCCAGTACTTC. Protein product: CASSPRLAGQGETQYF.

There are a few counts of this clonotype. CDR3 sequence (DNA): TGCAGCGTTGAAGGCTCAGGGATGGGCACTGAAGCTTTCTTT. Translating it yields CSVEGSGMGTEAFF. The V and J genes are TRBV29-1 and TRBJ1-1, with D possibly TRBD1 on 5 matching bases. This CDR3 is 14 amino acids long. Per the germline V gene, CDR1 is SQVTM and CDR2 is ANQGSEA. Trimming took off 1 base at V and 4 bases at J, with 13 bases between the two ends.

The sample holds a few counts of this clonotype. The V call is TRBV20-1, the J call TRBJ1-4, with 7 bases that match TRBD1. The CDR3 is 14 amino acids. CDR1 is DFQATT and CDR2 is SNEGSKA in the germline V gene (reference sequence). Unmatched junction bases numbered 4, after V lost 2 bases and J lost 4 bases. DNA of the CDR3: TGCAGTGCTAGAACCGGGACAGTTAATGAAAAACTGTTTTTT. Its protein is CSARTGTVNEKLFF.

The chain carries TRBV6-5 and TRBJ1-2; D possibly corresponds to TRBD1 (6 bases). The CDR3 sequence is 14 residues long. V was clipped by 2 bases and J by 7 bases, with 14 bases between them. From germline, CDR1 is MNHEY and CDR2 SVGAGI. CDR3 DNA: TGTGCCAGCAGTTACACAACAGGGATGCGTGGCTACACCTTC. Its translation is CASSYTTGMRGYTF.

This clonotype was picked up a small number of times. Relative to the germline gene, one junction end is altered; a read error may explain this. The chain is built from TRBV20-1 and TRBJ1-2, with D unresolved. The germline V gene has CDR1 DFQATT and CDR2 SNEGSKA (reference sequence). This CDR3 is built from 13 residues. The CDR3 DNA reads TGCAGTGCGAGAGGTGGTACCTTCTATGGCTACACCTTC. Amino acids: CSARGGTFYGYTF.

The rearrangement links TRBV20-1 to TRBJ2-3; 14 positions match TRBD2. This CDR3 spans 18 amino acids. The germline CDR1 and CDR2 sequences are DFQATT and SNEGSKA (reference sequence). V gave up 5 bases and J gave up 5 bases; unmatched junction bases: 15. DNA for the CDR3: TGCAGTGCTCCGGGACTAGCGGGAGAGGGCCCGCAGAAAGATACGCAGTATTTT. The encoded protein is CSAPGLAGEGPQKDTQYF.

This clonotype was observed a handful of times. This sequence joins TRBV11-2 and TRBJ2-1, with D perhaps TRBD2 (5 bases). Germline assignment: CDR1 SGHAT and CDR2 FQNNGV. Trimming pared 4 bases from V and 4 bases from J, leaving 20 bases between. CDR3 length equals 17 residues. CDR3 sequence (DNA): TGTGCCAGCAGCTCTGCGTTGGAGCGGACGTTTTACAATGAGCAGTTCTTC. It is translated as CASSSALERTFYNEQFF.

This clonotype was counted at least ten times. This chain links TRBV20-1 with TRBJ2-1; weak D call: TRBD2 (6 bases). Germline V lookup: CDR1 DFQATT, CDR2 SNEGSKA (reference sequence). The CDR3 is 13 residues long. Trimming removed 1 base at V and 8 bases at J, with 12 bases between. For the CDR3, the DNA is TGCAGTGCTAGAGCGGGAGAGATCGATGAGCAGTTCTTC. Encoded protein: CSARAGEIDEQFF.

The gene calls are TRBV4-1 and TRBJ2-7; TRBD1 aligns across 9 bases. Germline-derived CDR1 and CDR2 are MGHRA and YSYEKL. This CDR3 is built from 16 residues. Unmatched junction bases numbered 9, after V lost 3 bases and J lost 3 bases. Here the CDR3 DNA reads TGCGCCAGCAGCCACCCCTACGGACAGGGGAGCTACGAGCAGTACTTC. Translated: CASSHPYGQGSYEQYF.

There are a few counts of this clonotype. This chain connects TRBV5-1 to TRBJ2-1, with 10 bases aligning to TRBD2. CDR1 is SGHRS and CDR2 is YFSETQ in the germline V gene. This CDR3 has 14 amino acids. V shed 3 bases and J 7 bases; nucleotides not matched to a gene: 4. This CDR3 reads CASSSLAGVNEQFF. CDR3 DNA: TGCGCCAGCAGCTCCCTAGCGGGAGTAAATGAGCAGTTCTTC.

This clonotype was observed a few times. This chain's CDR3 is CASSQAAKGRNTEAFF. In DNA form, the CDR3 reads TGCGCCAGCAGCCAAGCTGCAAAGGGCCGGAACACTGAAGCTTTCTTT. This chain links TRBV4-3 with TRBJ1-1, with D unclear. The CDR3 is 16 residues long. Germline assignment: CDR1 LGHNA and CDR2 YSLEER. Trimming left V 1 base short and J 1 base short, with 13 bases between.

The chain links TRBV7-2 to TRBJ2-7; tentatively, D is TRBD2 (7 bases). Germline V gene data show CDR1 as SGHTA and CDR2 as FQGNSA. V was cut by 5 bases and J by 4 bases, with 18 bases left in between. The CDR3 is 15 amino acids. CDR3 nucleotide sequence: TGTGCCAGCAGCCTTTTGGCCAGGGGAGGGTACGAGCAGTACTTC. Translating it yields CASSLLARGGYEQYF.

This clonotype was counted a few times. The rearrangement joins TRBV4-1 to TRBJ2-5; D unclear. Per germline, CDR1 MGHRA and CDR2 YSYEKL. The V gene lost 0 bases and the J gene lost 1 base, with 9 bases spanning the gap. The CDR3 has 15 residues. CDR3 region: CASSQDGLSQETQYF. CDR3 coding DNA: TGCGCCAGCAGCCAAGACGGTCTTAGCCAAGAGACCCAGTACTTC.

This clonotype was observed a handful of times. This chain links TRBV12-3 or TRBV12-4 with TRBJ2-7; no reliable D call. V was clipped by 10 bases and J by 4 bases, with 8 bases between them. The CDR3 totals 10 residues. The CDR3 nucleotides are TGTGCCACCTACCCTTACGAGCAGTACTTC. It specifies CATYPYEQYF.

This chain uses TRBV7-6 with TRBJ1-4; 9 nucleotides align to TRBD1. The germline CDR1 and CDR2 sequences are SGHVS and FNYEAQ. The CDR3 consists of 14 residues. Trimming took 5 bases from V and 5 from J; bases not matched to a gene: 3. The CDR3 DNA is TGTGCCAGCAGCCCGACAGGGGGAAATGAAAAACTGTTTTTT. Amino acid sequence: CASSPTGGNEKLFF.

This chain connects TRBV12-3 or TRBV12-4 to TRBJ2-7, with 8 bases aligning to TRBD1. V lost 6 bases to trimming and J lost 2 bases; unmatched junction nucleotides: 9. The CDR3 loop spans 15 amino acids. DNA of the CDR3: TGTGCCAGCAGCCCGAGGGACAGGAACCCCTACGAGCAGTACTTC. This sequence encodes CASSPRDRNPYEQYF.

The chain is built from TRBV9 and TRBJ2-7; 10 bases align to TRBD2. Per the germline V gene, CDR1 is SGDLS and CDR2 is YYNGEE. V lost 4 bases and J lost 1; bases outside the gene matches: 8. The CDR3 is 16 amino acids. The CDR3 is CASSPAGTSASYEQYF. The CDR3 DNA follows: TGTGCCAGCAGCCCAGCTGGGACTAGCGCTTCCTACGAGCAGTACTTC.

This clonotype was seen more than once but under ten times. The V and J genes are TRBV12-3 or TRBV12-4 and TRBJ2-2, with D unresolved. The CDR3 runs 13 residues. The ends were cut back, 3 bases at V and 4 bases at J, with 6 bases in the middle. This CDR3 reads CASSFSITGELFF. Written as DNA, the CDR3 is TGTGCCAGCAGTTTCTCCATCACCGGGGAGCTGTTTTTT.

The chain joins TRBV27 to TRBJ2-7; D unclear. CDR3 length equals 14 residues. V gave up 0 bases and J gave up 0 bases, with 6 bases separating them. CDR1 and CDR2 from the germline V gene are MNHEY and SMNVEV (reference sequence). The CDR3 bases are TGTGCCAGCAGTTTATCGCCCTACTCCTACGAGCAGTACTTC. As protein: CASSLSPYSYEQYF.

The chain recombines TRBV3-1 with TRBJ2-7; D assignment may be TRBD1 or TRBD2 (5 bases each). This CDR3 comprises 18 residues. Trimming removed 8 bases from V and 5 bases from J, with 31 bases in between. Germline loops: CDR1 LGHDT, CDR2 YNNKEL (reference sequence). The DNA for the CDR3 is TGTGCCAGCTCCCAGAAGGTGTGGCTGGATAACCGGGGCAACGAGCAGTACTTC. Translating gives CASSQKVWLDNRGNEQYF.

The chain couples TRBV29-1 to TRBJ1-1, with D maybe TRBD1 (5 bases). The germline V gene has CDR1 SQVTM and CDR2 ANQGSEA. The CDR3 has 12 residues. The V end lost 3 bases, the J end lost 4 bases, and 9 bases lay between the germline ends. CDR3 nucleotide sequence: TGCAGCGTTGATGTCGACAGCACTGAAGCTTTCTTT. Its protein product is CSVDVDSTEAFF. Full variable domain (remainder filled in from reference TRBV29-1 and TRBJ1-1): SAVISQKPSRDICQRGTSLTIQCQVDSQVTMMFWYRQQPGQSLTLIATANQGSEATYESGFVIDKFPISRPNLTFSTLTVSNMSPEDSSIYLCSVDVDSTEAFFGQGTRLTVV.

This CDR3 reads CSVLRGTGELFF. The CDR3 nucleotides read TGCAGCGTTCTAAGGGGCACCGGGGAGCTGTTTTTT. V gene TRBV29-1 combines with J gene TRBJ2-2; TRBD1 might be the D (5 bases). CDR3 length: 12 amino acids. V dropped 5 bases and J dropped 4 bases, with 8 bases sitting between them. Germline-derived CDR1 and CDR2 are SQVTM and ANQGSEA.